One sample yielded the 30 T cell receptor beta chains listed below, sequenced in a study of cytotoxic CD8 clonotypes in ibrutinib-treated CLL (dated by TCRdb to the early 2020s). Receptors were amplified or captured by the immunoSEQ multiplex PCR assay. As stored in TCRdb, this immuneACCESS dataset retains in-frame rearrangements with V and J assigned. A fraction of the clones does not appear; measured against another copy, unresolved V genes explain less than half of the discrepancy, and the remainder lacks a known reason. For this sample there are hundreds of thousands of clones; about three quarters appear just once. Of the sample, 15% is held by the ten largest clones. The time point label here, explained by the study, means: around 25 months on ibrutinib. The sample here was PBMCs, taken after 24 months of ibrutinib treatment. All receptors come from a human donor with chronic lymphocytic leukemia.

The chain employs TRBV7-3 and TRBJ2-1, with TRBD2 as a possible D gene (6 bases). Trimming shortened V by 5 bases and J by 9 bases, and 20 bases separated the two germline ends. The CDR3 loop spans 15 amino acids. The germline CDR1 and CDR2 sequences are SGHTA and FQGTGA. CDR3 residues: CASSINSPGSGEQFF. CDR3 nucleotides: TGTGCCAGCAGCATAAATTCCCCGGGTAGCGGTGAGCAGTTCTTC.

The chain combines TRBV4-3 with TRBJ1-2; 9 bases line up with TRBD1. This CDR3 contains 16 residues. Germline V gene lookup returns CDR1 LGHNA and CDR2 YSLEER. After removal of 3 bases from V and 8 bases from J, the junction contained 13 bases not matched to a gene. The CDR3 nucleotides read TGCGCCAGCAGCCACCTTCCTGAACAGGGGGCTTGGGGCTACACCTTC. Protein sequence: CASSHLPEQGAWGYTF.

The chain recombines TRBV30 with TRBJ2-1, with D perhaps assigned TRBD1 or TRBD2 (5 bases each). The CDR3 is 14 residues long. Trimming took off 4 bases at V and 0 bases at J, with 10 bases between the two ends. Germline CDR1 and CDR2: GTSNPN and SVGIG (reference sequence). In nucleotides, the CDR3 is TGTGCCTGGAAGTGGGGGAGCTCCTACAATGAGCAGTTCTTC. Encoded protein: CAWKWGSSYNEQFF.

This clone was counted a few times. The chain combines TRBV7-8 with TRBJ1-2; no reliable D call. The germline V gene has CDR1 SGHVS and CDR2 FQNEAQ. The V end was cut by 6 bases, the J end by 4 bases, with 9 bases between. There are 12 residues in the CDR3. The CDR3 DNA reads TGTGCCAGCAGTGACACCAGCTATGGCTACACCTTC. Translated: CASSDTSYGYTF. Full variable domain (outside the CDR3, taken from reference TRBV7-8 and TRBJ1-2): GAGVSQSPRYKVAKRGQDVALRCDPISGHVSLFWYQQALGQGPEFLTYFQNEAQLDKSGLPSDRFFAERPEGSVSTLKIQRTQQEDSAVYLCASSDTSYGYTFGSGTRLTVV.

The rearrangement uses TRBV7-3 and TRBJ1-1, with 7 positions matching TRBD1. Per the germline V gene, CDR1 is SGHTA and CDR2 is FQGTGA. This CDR3 has 13 residues. With V trimmed by 5 bases and J by 1 base, 1 base remained unmatched. The CDR3 nucleotides are TGTGCCAGCAGCCAGGGGGGGAACACTGAAGCTTTCTTT. This encodes CASSQGGNTEAFF.

The chain recombines TRBV30 with TRBJ2-7; D is unclear. CDR3 length: 12 amino acids. The V and J ends lost 1 base and 4 bases respectively, with 8 bases between them. The germline V gene encodes CDR1 GTSNPN and CDR2 SVGIG (reference sequence). The CDR3 DNA reads as TGTGCCTGGAGTGCCCTTGGTTACGAGCAGTACTTC. Translated, it gives CAWSALGYEQYF.

The chain links TRBV19 to TRBJ1-5; TRBD1 is a possible D gene (5 bases). Germline V gene data show CDR1 as LNHDA and CDR2 as SQIVND (reference sequence). The CDR3 is made up of 13 amino acids. Trimming shortened V by 7 bases and J by 5 bases, and 12 bases separated the two germline ends. CDR3 nucleotide sequence: TGTGCCAGTAAAAGGTTGGGGGATCAGCCCCAGCATTTT. Residues: CASKRLGDQPQHF.

The chain employs TRBV7-3 and TRBJ2-5; 8 bases align to TRBD1. With V trimmed by 5 bases and J by 5 bases, 16 bases remained unmatched. The CDR3 extends over 17 amino acids. Germline V lookup: CDR1 SGHTA, CDR2 FQGTGA. The CDR3 coding sequence is TGTGCCAGCAGCCCAACGGACAGGGAGCAGGAAATCGAGACCCAGTACTTC. Translating gives CASSPTDREQEIETQYF.

The rearrangement uses TRBV29-1 and TRBJ1-1, with a weak D call TRBD1 (5 bases). In germline, CDR1 is SQVTM, CDR2 ANQGSEA. Trimming pared 7 bases from V and 0 bases from J, leaving 12 bases between. This CDR3 comprises 13 residues. CDR3 DNA: TGCAGCGCTGAGGGGATGGTGAACACTGAAGCTTTCTTT. Translation gives CSAEGMVNTEAFF.

The chain is built from TRBV28 and TRBJ2-3, with a tentative D call TRBD2 (5 bases). Germline V CDR1 and CDR2: MDHEN, SYDVKM. V was trimmed by 7 bases and J by 5 bases, leaving 10 bases between them. The CDR3 spans 12 residues. CDR3 amino acids: CASIRGGDTQYF. The DNA of the CDR3 is TGTGCCAGCATCCGAGGAGGAGATACGCAGTATTTT.

This clone occurred once. The chain links TRBV9 to TRBJ2-3; perhaps TRBD2 as D (6 bases). This CDR3 has 18 residues. Germline V gene sequence: CDR1 SGDLS, CDR2 YYNGEE. Between the trimmed V and J ends, which lost 1 base and 0 bases, there was a span of 18 bases. CDR3 residues: CASSVRRGGRGSTDTQYF. CDR3 nucleotides: TGTGCCAGCAGCGTACGGCGGGGCGGAAGGGGTAGCACAGATACGCAGTATTTT. The full variable domain, rest sourced from reference TRBV9 and TRBJ2-3, is DSGVTQTPKHLITATGQRVTLRCSPRSGDLSVYWYQQSLDQGLQFLIQYYNGEERAKGNILERFSAQQFPDLHSELNLSSLELGDSALYFCASSVRRGGRGSTDTQYFGPGTRLTVL.

J is TRBJ1-2 and V is TRBV2; D may be TRBD1 (5 bases). The germline CDR1 and CDR2 sequences are SNHLY and FYNNEI. V lost 3 bases and J lost 2, with 10 bases in between. CDR3 size: 14 residues. The DNA for the CDR3 is TGTGCCAGCAGTGAGGGGTCAGGGAACTATGGCTACACCTTC. Its translation is CASSEGSGNYGYTF.

The chain has TRBV19 and TRBJ1-1, with a possible D match to TRBD1 (6 bases). The CDR3 sequence is 15 residues long. Germline V CDR1 and CDR2: LNHDA, SQIVND (reference sequence). Trimming cost V 7 bases and J 3 bases, with 18 bases left between them. The CDR3 reads CASTDRSLGDTEAFF. The CDR3 nucleotides read TGTGCCAGTACCGACAGGAGCCTAGGGGACACTGAAGCTTTCTTT.

V gene TRBV27 combines with J gene TRBJ1-4; D perhaps matches TRBD1 (6 bases). Trimming pared 3 bases from V and 8 bases from J, leaving 10 bases between. Germline loops: CDR1 MNHEY, CDR2 SMNVEV (reference sequence). The CDR3 runs 13 residues. The CDR3 loop reads CASSFQGQEKLFF. CDR3 DNA: TGTGCCAGCAGTTTCCAGGGGCAAGAAAAACTGTTTTTT.

This clone occurred once. The gene calls are TRBV6-6 and TRBJ1-2; D not certain. The length of the CDR3 is 14 residues. Trimming took off 6 bases at V and 5 bases at J, with 16 bases between the two ends. Per the germline V gene, CDR1 is MNHNY and CDR2 is SVGAGI (reference sequence). CDR3 sequence: CASSLNVPLYGYTF. The CDR3 DNA sequence: TGTGCCAGCAGCCTTAATGTCCCTTTATATGGCTACACCTTC.

This clone showed up just a few times. The V gene is TRBV27, the J gene TRBJ1-5, with D hard to call. This CDR3 region has 13 residues. The germline CDR1 and CDR2 sequences are MNHEY and SMNVEV (reference sequence). V lost 5 bases and J lost 5, with 10 bases in between. CDR3 loop: CASSPVGDQPQHF. In DNA, the CDR3 is TGTGCCAGCAGTCCGGTGGGAGATCAGCCCCAGCATTTT.

The rearrangement uses TRBV5-1 and TRBJ1-1; D possibly corresponds to TRBD1 (6 bases). The germline V gene has CDR1 SGHRS and CDR2 YFSETQ. Trimming took off 4 bases at V and 6 bases at J, with 13 bases between the two ends. The CDR3 loop spans 13 amino acids. The CDR3 DNA reads TGCGCCAGCAGCCGGGGACATAGCGCTGAAGCTTTCTTT. Translating gives CASSRGHSAEAFF.

The chain carries TRBV18 and TRBJ2-2; D tentatively fits TRBD1 or TRBD2 (5 bases each). The CDR3 has 14 residues. The germline CDR1 and CDR2 sequences are KGHSH and LQKENI. The V end lost 4 bases, the J end lost 8 bases, and 14 bases lay between the germline ends. In DNA, the CDR3 is TGTGCCAGCTCACTCTCGGCCGGGACGGGGGAGCTGTTTTTT. Its translation is CASSLSAGTGELFF.

The gene calls are TRBV6-5 and TRBJ1-2; the D gene is possibly TRBD1 (5 bases). Germline CDR1 and CDR2: MNHEY and SVGAGI. The V and J ends lost 5 bases and 6 bases respectively, with 13 bases between them. CDR3 size: 13 residues. Written as DNA, the CDR3 is TGTGCCAGCAGTCGTACTGTCAGGGATGGCTACACCTTC. This encodes CASSRTVRDGYTF.

This chain joins TRBV14 and TRBJ2-2; tentatively, D is TRBD1 or TRBD2 (5 bases each). Germline V gene data show CDR1 as SGHDN and CDR2 as FVKESK. V lost 3 bases, J lost 4 bases, and 18 bases lay in between. The CDR3 consists of 17 residues. The CDR3 is CASSHYGTHSPTGELFF. The CDR3 DNA reads TGTGCCAGCAGCCACTACGGGACGCACTCTCCCACCGGGGAGCTGTTTTTT.

V and J are TRBV28 and TRBJ2-7; TRBD2 aligns across 9 bases. The V gene end was trimmed by 11 bases and the J gene end by 3 bases; junction bases not matched to a gene: 8. CDR1 is MDHEN, CDR2 SYDVKM, per germline. The CDR3 is 13 amino acids. The CDR3 here is CAAGDSGSYEQYF. DNA for the CDR3: TGTGCCGCAGGGGATAGCGGGAGCTACGAGCAGTACTTC.

A single count supports this clone. The V and J genes are TRBV4-1 and TRBJ1-2; possibly TRBD1 for D (5 bases). This CDR3 region has 13 residues. Trimming stripped 1 base from V and 6 bases from J, with 9 bases between. The V gene's germline CDR1 is MGHRA and CDR2 YSYEKL. The CDR3 reads CASSQGVRDGYTF. As DNA, the CDR3 is TGCGCCAGCAGCCAAGGGGTCAGGGATGGCTACACCTTC.

V usage is TRBV29-1 and J usage is TRBJ2-1; no clear D. The CDR3 covers 14 residues. Trimming pared 1 base from V and 6 bases from J, leaving 13 bases between. CDR1 is SQVTM, CDR2 ANQGSEA, per germline. The CDR3 DNA reads TGCAGCGTTGAAGGTCGAGTGACAAGCAATGAGCAGTTCTTC. Its translation is CSVEGRVTSNEQFF.

This clone turned up a few times. This chain joins TRBV27 and TRBJ2-5; D remains unclear. This CDR3 has 13 amino acids. Germline V lookup: CDR1 MNHEY, CDR2 SMNVEV (reference sequence). Trimming stripped 3 bases from V and 0 bases from J, with 5 bases between. The CDR3 loop reads CASSFRDQETQYF. CDR3 DNA: TGTGCCAGCAGTTTTAGGGACCAAGAGACCCAGTACTTC.

The J gene is TRBJ2-5, the V gene TRBV4-1, with D possibly being TRBD2 (6 bases). The CDR3 is 13 residues long. Germline CDR1 MGHRA, CDR2 YSYEKL. The V end was cut by 1 base, the J end by 7 bases, with 10 bases between. The CDR3 reads CASSQGGVGTQYF. The CDR3 DNA is TGCGCCAGCAGCCAAGGGGGGGTAGGGACCCAGTACTTC.

This clone was counted a few times. This chain joins TRBV28 and TRBJ1-1; D not resolved. V was pared by 7 bases and J by 4 bases, with 10 bases between. CDR1 and CDR2 (germline): MDHEN, SYDVKM. This CDR3 is built from 12 residues. DNA for the CDR3: TGTGCCAGCATTTCATCAGTCACTGAAGCTTTCTTT. Translating gives CASISSVTEAFF.

J is TRBJ1-1 and V is TRBV9; D ambiguous. V was shortened by 0 bases and J by 5 bases, with 11 bases between the two germline ends. CDR3 length: 14 residues. Germline CDR1 reads SGDLS; CDR2 reads YYNGEE. In DNA, the CDR3 is TGTGCCAGCAGCGTAGAAGGCGGAGTAACTGAAGCTTTCTTT. This encodes CASSVEGGVTEAFF.

This clone was observed at least ten times. The chain recombines TRBV27 with TRBJ2-7; 8 bases are a match to TRBD1. V gave up 8 bases and J gave up 7 bases; unmatched junction bases: 10. This CDR3 contains 13 residues. The germline V gene encodes CDR1 MNHEY and CDR2 SMNVEV (reference sequence). CDR3 nucleotide sequence: TGTGCCAGCCCCGGGACAGGCACTAGGGAGCAGTACTTC. As protein: CASPGTGTREQYF.

V is TRBV27 and J is TRBJ2-5, with D unclear. The CDR3 is 14 amino acids. Germline CDR1 and CDR2: MNHEY and SMNVEV (reference sequence). Trimming removed 2 bases from V and 7 bases from J, with 14 bases in between. Written as DNA, the CDR3 is TGTGCCAGCAGTTTAGAACGATTTGAAGGGACCCAGTACTTC. As protein: CASSLERFEGTQYF.

CDR3 sequence (DNA): TGTGCCAGCAGATATCAGGGGTTCGGTTCCTACGAGCAGTACTTC. Encoded protein: CASRYQGFGSYEQYF. The chain links TRBV27 to TRBJ2-7; possibly TRBD1 for D (6 bases). Deletions cut 6 bases from V and 1 base from J, with 16 bases between. Germline CDR1 MNHEY, CDR2 SMNVEV (reference sequence). This CDR3 comprises 15 residues.